The rows below give T cell receptor beta chains drawn from one sample of a study of beta chain features in type 1 diabetes. Sequenced by immunoSEQ multiplex PCR; TCRdb stores in-frame clones only, minus some. The sample holds about 710,000 clones, around 15% seen once. Sequencing input: naive CD4+ T cells from blood. The receptor set was obtained from a man younger than 35 with type 1 diabetes. Both conserved end residues are part of each CDR3. Each record gives: J gene, clone size, V gene, D gene, CDR3 DNA, CDR3 protein. A D gene is named only where the DNA matches it firmly. Not every row has a clone size; where given, it reads once, few, many or a size class.

>TRBJ2-3|few|TRBV7-9|TRBD2
TGTGCCAGCAGGACTAGCGGGGGTGATACGCAGTATTTT
CASRTSGGDTQYF
>TRBJ2-5|-|TRBV19|-
TGTGCCGCGGGACGTCGGGAGACCCAGTACTTC
CAAGRRETQYF
>TRBJ2-1|few|TRBV6-4|-
TGTGCCAGCAGTGACTCTAGTAGCGGCAGGGTCGGTGAGCAGTTCTTC
CASSDSSSGRVGEQFF
>TRBJ2-1|-|TRBV6-1|-
TGTGCCAGCAGTGAACCCCAGGCCCCCGTATACAATGAGCAGTTCTTC
CASSEPQAPVYNEQFF
>TRBJ2-1|-|TRBV30|TRBD2
TGTGCCGTGACTAGCGGGGGGAGCTCCTACAATGAGCAGTTCTTC
CAVTSGGSSYNEQFF
>TRBJ2-1|few|TRBV29-1|TRBD1
TGCAGCGTAAACAGGGGTCTGGACAATGAGCAGTTCTTC
CSVNRGLDNEQFF
>TRBJ1-1|few|TRBV5-6|-
TGTGCCAGCAGCCGAGGGACGTTGAACACTGAAGCTTTCTTT
CASSRGTLNTEAFF
>TRBJ2-2|-|TRBV7-9|-
TGTGCCAGCAGGTGGGAAGTTAACACCGGGGAGCTGTTTTTT
CASRWEVNTGELFF
>TRBJ2-2|-|TRBV30|TRBD2
TGTGCCTGGAGTGTACTAGCGGGGGGGTTTGCCACCGGGGAGCTGTTTTTT
CAWSVLAGGFATGELFF
>TRBJ2-7|-|TRBV9|-
TGTGCCAGCAGCGTAGGCGCCCACGTGGGGGGCGCGTACGAGCAGTACTTC
CASSVGAHVGGAYEQYF
>TRBJ1-5|few|TRBV6-1|-
TGTGCCAGCGGGTTGGGGAGTCAGCCCCAGCATTTT
CASGLGSQPQHF
>TRBJ1-1|few|TRBV9|-
TGTGCCAGCAGCATCGGGGCCCCGGGACTGAACACTGAAGCTTTCTTT
CASSIGAPGLNTEAFF
>TRBJ2-5|-|TRBV7-9|-
TGTGCCAGCAGTTATGGGGAGACCCAGTACTTC
CASSYGETQYF